This entry lists 18 T cell receptor beta chains sequenced from one sample in a study of PD-1 blockade in mismatch repair-deficient tumors. TCRdb's copy holds only in-frame clones and misses some; the assay was immunoSEQ multiplex PCR. The table shows 45,000 to 60,000 clones, with roughly 78% occurring only once. The sequencing used peripheral blood, collected 4 weeks after starting pembrolizumab. These receptor sequences come from an adult with mismatch repair-deficient cancer.

This chain links TRBV4-1 with TRBJ1-4, with D perhaps matching TRBD1 (5 bases). Germline V lookup: CDR1 MGHRA, CDR2 YSYEKL. This CDR3 contains 14 residues. V gave up 1 base and J gave up 7 bases, with 10 bases separating them. CDR3 DNA: TGCGCCAGCAGCCAAGCAACCAGGGCTGAAAAACTGTTTTTT. It yields the protein CASSQATRAEKLFF.

This clone was picked up a small number of times. This rearrangement joins TRBV30 to TRBJ1-5; 9 bases line up with TRBD1. The junction had 10 bases not matched to a gene; V was cut back by 3 bases and J by 7 bases. Germline CDR1 is GTSNPN and CDR2 is SVGIG (reference sequence). The CDR3 covers 15 residues. CDR3: CAWRDTGGGRQPQHF. The CDR3 DNA is TGTGCCTGGAGGGATACAGGGGGCGGTCGGCAGCCCCAGCATTTT.

Here the CDR3 DNA reads TGCGCCAGCAGCCAAGGGCAATCCGAGCAGTACTTC. Protein product: CASSQGQSEQYF. The chain joins TRBV4-3 to TRBJ2-7, with unresolved D. Looked up from germline, CDR1 is LGHNA and CDR2 is YSLEER. V was clipped by 1 base and J by 6 bases, with 7 bases between them. This CDR3 contains 12 residues.

The chain joins TRBV18 to TRBJ2-3; 8 nucleotides agree with TRBD1. V was pared by 5 bases and J by 1 base, with 2 bases of the junction left unmatched. Germline V gene lookup returns CDR1 KGHSH and CDR2 LQKENI. There are 14 residues in the CDR3. The CDR3 DNA follows: TGTGCCAGCTCATCACAGGGGGGCACAGATACGCAGTATTTT. It specifies CASSSQGGTDTQYF.

This clone has more than one count but fewer than ten. This chain joins TRBV6-6 and TRBJ2-1; D gene unclear. Trimming took 5 bases from V and 6 from J, leaving 5 bases between them. Germline loops: CDR1 MNHNY, CDR2 SVGAGI (reference sequence). The CDR3 runs 11 residues. The CDR3 protein is CASSQGNEQFF. The CDR3 DNA reads TGTGCCAGCAGTCAAGGCAATGAGCAGTTCTTC.

The chain uses TRBV29-1 and TRBJ1-2, with a tentative D call TRBD1 (5 bases). The CDR3 length is 12 residues. The germline CDR1 and CDR2 sequences are SQVTM and ANQGSEA. Deletions cut 1 base from V and 9 bases from J, with 12 bases between. CDR3 DNA sequence: TGCAGCGTTGAAGGGGCAGGGACTAGCTACACCTTC. Translated: CSVEGAGTSYTF.

This chain joins TRBV10-3 and TRBJ1-2; D call uncertain. The ends were cut back, 4 bases at V and 2 bases at J, with 20 bases in the middle. Germline loops: CDR1 ENHRY, CDR2 SYGVKD. The CDR3 sequence is 17 residues long. The CDR3 here is CAISGGVYNPENYGYTF. The CDR3 DNA follows: TGTGCCATCAGTGGCGGGGTATACAACCCCGAGAACTATGGCTACACCTTC.

The V and J genes are TRBV7-8 and TRBJ2-1, with D unclear. Germline V gene data show CDR1 as SGHVS and CDR2 as FQNEAQ. The V end was cut by 7 bases, the J end by 6 bases, with 16 bases between. The CDR3 is 14 amino acids. CDR3 in DNA: TGTGCCAGCACCTTTACCGGGCAAGCCAATGAGCAGTTCTTC. Translating it yields CASTFTGQANEQFF.

This rearrangement joins TRBV6-4 to TRBJ2-3, with 9 nucleotides matching TRBD2. The CDR3 loop spans 17 amino acids. V lost 2 bases, J lost 0 bases, and 6 bases stayed unmatched. CDR1 is MRHNA and CDR2 is SNTAGT in the germline V gene. The CDR3 DNA reads as TGTGCCAGCAGTGACACTTTTAGCGGGGGTAGCACAGATACGCAGTATTTT. Its protein is CASSDTFSGGSTDTQYF.

V usage is TRBV29-1 and J usage is TRBJ2-1; 8 positions match TRBD1. This CDR3 contains 14 residues. CDR1 is SQVTM and CDR2 is ANQGSEA in the germline V gene. J lost 5 bases, V lost 2 bases, and 5 bases had no gene match. Written as DNA, the CDR3 is TGCAGCGTTGAATTCAGGGGGCAAGACAATGAGCAGTTCTTC. It is translated as CSVEFRGQDNEQFF.

This chain uses TRBV4-1 with TRBJ2-4; 7 bases are a match to TRBD1. Trimming cost V 3 bases and J 0 bases; bases outside gene matches: 20. This CDR3 is built from 21 residues. Germline values: CDR1 MGHRA, CDR2 YSYEKL. The CDR3 loop reads CASSHPRQGTADSVAKNIQYF. As DNA, the CDR3 is TGCGCCAGCAGCCACCCCAGGCAGGGGACAGCGGACTCCGTAGCCAAAAACATTCAGTACTTC.

The chain combines TRBV18 with TRBJ2-7, with 10 nucleotides matching TRBD2. The V and J ends lost 0 bases and 4 bases, in that order; junction bases with no gene match: 9. The germline V gene has CDR1 KGHSH and CDR2 LQKENI. This CDR3 has 17 amino acids. The CDR3 loop is CASSPPGAIAGGYEQYF. Written as DNA, the CDR3 is TGTGCCAGCTCACCACCGGGAGCGATAGCGGGAGGATACGAGCAGTACTTC.

CDR3 in amino acids: CASSSPPGRDTDTQYF. The CDR3 nucleotides read TGTGCCAGCAGCTCCCCTCCAGGTCGTGACACAGATACGCAGTATTTT. The chain links TRBV5-5 to TRBJ2-3; no clear D. Between the trimmed V and J ends, which lost 3 bases and 2 bases, there was a span of 16 bases. CDR3 length equals 16 residues. Germline V gives CDR1 SGHKS, CDR2 YYEKEE (reference sequence).

The CDR3 coding sequence is TGTGCCAGCAGCACTGGGCCGTGGACTGAAGCTTTCTTT. Its translation: CASSTGPWTEAFF. The rearrangement joins TRBV7-9 to TRBJ1-1; D is uncertain. The CDR3 totals 13 residues. Trimming shortened V by 5 bases and J by 5 bases, and 12 bases separated the two germline ends. Per the germline V gene, CDR1 is SEHNR and CDR2 is FQNEAQ (reference sequence).

Comments on this clone: At the DNA level, this CDR3 is encoded by other sequences in the same sample as well. This chain uses TRBV7-3 with TRBJ1-1; unclear D gene. Trimming removed 3 bases from V and 1 base from J, with 9 bases in between. CDR1 is SGHTA, CDR2 FQGTGA, per germline. The CDR3 runs to 14 residues. The DNA for the CDR3 is TGTGCCAGCAGCTTGACCTCGGAGAACACTGAAGCTTTCTTT. It yields the protein CASSLTSENTEAFF. The full variable domain, with the rest looked up from reference TRBV7-3 and TRBJ1-1, is GAGVSQTPSNKVTEKGKYVELRCDPISGHTALYWYRQSLGQGPEFLIYFQGTGAADDSGLPNDRFFAVRPEGSVSTLKIQRTERGDSAVYLCASSLTSENTEAFFGQGTRLTVV.

This clone showed up just once. The J gene is TRBJ2-7, the V gene TRBV6-6; D not resolved. The CDR3 spans 13 residues. V was trimmed by 2 bases and J by 3 bases, leaving 8 bases between them. CDR1 MNHNY and CDR2 SVGAGI come from the germline V gene (reference sequence). Here the CDR3 reads CASSYADFYEQYF. The CDR3 nucleotides read TGTGCCAGCAGTTACGCCGACTTCTACGAGCAGTACTTC.

The rearrangement links TRBV7-3 to TRBJ1-3; D gene uncertain. CDR3 length equals 15 residues. Germline V CDR1 and CDR2: SGHTA, FQGTGA. With 2 bases removed from V and 0 bases from J, the gap between germline ends came to 8 bases. CDR3 in DNA: TGTGCCAGCAGCTTAGTTTCTAACTCTGGAAACACCATATATTTT. Its protein product is CASSLVSNSGNTIYF. Complete variable domain (other parts from reference TRBV7-3 and TRBJ1-3): GAGVSQTPSNKVTEKGKYVELRCDPISGHTALYWYRQSLGQGPEFLIYFQGTGAADDSGLPNDRFFAVRPEGSVSTLKIQRTERGDSAVYLCASSLVSNSGNTIYFGEGSWLTVV.

In regard to this clone: Other nucleotide sequences in the sample specify the same CDR3. V gene TRBV5-1 combines with J gene TRBJ2-1; D not resolved. Germline V gene lookup returns CDR1 SGHRS and CDR2 YFSETQ. V gave up 4 bases and J gave up 4 bases, with 6 bases separating them. CDR3 length: 12 residues. The DNA for the CDR3 is TGCGCCAGCAGCCTCCAGTACAATGAGCAGTTCTTC. Amino acids: CASSLQYNEQFF.